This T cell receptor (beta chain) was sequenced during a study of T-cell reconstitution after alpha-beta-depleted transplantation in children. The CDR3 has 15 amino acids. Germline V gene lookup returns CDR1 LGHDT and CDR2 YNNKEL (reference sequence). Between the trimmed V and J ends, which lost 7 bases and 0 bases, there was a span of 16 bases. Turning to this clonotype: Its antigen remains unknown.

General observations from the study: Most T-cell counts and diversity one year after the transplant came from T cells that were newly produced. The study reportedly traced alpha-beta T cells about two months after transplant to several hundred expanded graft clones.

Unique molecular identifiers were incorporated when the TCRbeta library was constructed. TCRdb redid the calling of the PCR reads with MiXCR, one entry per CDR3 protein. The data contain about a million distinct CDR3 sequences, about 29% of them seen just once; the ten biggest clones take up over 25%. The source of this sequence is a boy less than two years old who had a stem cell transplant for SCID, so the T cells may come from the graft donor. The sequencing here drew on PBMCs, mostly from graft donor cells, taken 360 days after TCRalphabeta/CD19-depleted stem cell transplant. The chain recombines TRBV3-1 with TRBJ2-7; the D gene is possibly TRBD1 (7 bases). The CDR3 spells CASTLRGADSYEQYF. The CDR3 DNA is TGTGCCAGCACCCTCAGGGGGGCAGACTCCTACGAGCAGTACTTC.